Included here is one T cell receptor (beta chain) sequence, with context. The antigen remains undetermined. The missing conserved phenylalanine or tryptophan at the end of this CDR3 makes a read error likely. The DNA is left out, because the CDR3 cannot be placed on it with certainty; the CDR3 is given as TCRdb lists it. The CDR3 is 8 residues long, ends included. Germline V gives CDR1 DFQATT, CDR2 SNEGSKA (reference sequence). This record belongs to a study of cytomegalovirus exposure and HLA in healthy donors. About the study: Early released data comprised 80 million to 90 million unique TCRs from HLA-typed donors. The study, taken as a whole, reports: More clonal expansion characterized HLA-associated TCR beta chains than equally common others in a later analysis.

PCR was performed using 60 Vbeta and 13 Jbeta primers. Assay: immunoSEQ multiplex PCR; the TCRdb copy retains only in-frame clones and omits some. In the table there are roughly 160,000 clones, 65% to 85% of which are singletons. V usage is TRBV20-1 and J usage is TRBJ2-3; the table's D call, TRBD2, was not checked against the DNA. Sequencing was carried out using PBMCs. The sequence was obtained from a woman between 25 and 40 years old in good health and CMV-seropositive. CDR3 amino acids: CSARGGLC.